The rows below give T cell receptor beta chains drawn from one sample of a study of T cell responses to AZD1222 COVID-19 vaccine. Assay used: immunoSEQ multiplex PCR; TCRdb lists only in-frame clones, some missing. The data show 95,000 to 110,000 clones, with roughly 86% seen just once and more than 2.5% held by the top ten. The sequencing used peripheral blood, collected 28 days after the second dose of the MenACWY control vaccine. All receptors derive from an adult who received the MenACWY meningococcal vaccine as a control. The CDR3 runs from the conserved cysteine through the conserved F or W. A D gene is named only where the DNA matches it firmly. Where a row states a size, it is once, few, many or the class of an expanded clone; other rows omit it.

j_gene: TRBJ1-2
len: 13
v_gene: TRBV5-1
abundance: -
d_gene: -
CDR3nt: TGCGCCAGCAGCTTGGATGGTAGCTATGGCTACACCTTC
CDR3aa: CASSLDGSYGYTF

j_gene: TRBJ1-2
len: 13
v_gene: TRBV19
abundance: -
d_gene: -
CDR3nt: TGTGCCAGTAGTAAGGGAACTAACTATGGCTACACCTTC
CDR3aa: CASSKGTNYGYTF

j_gene: TRBJ2-3
len: 14
v_gene: TRBV19
abundance: -
d_gene: TRBD1
CDR3nt: TGTGCCAGCGAGGGACAGGGGGTGACAGATACGCAGTATTTT
CDR3aa: CASEGQGVTDTQYF

j_gene: TRBJ2-1
len: 16
v_gene: TRBV10-3
abundance: -
d_gene: TRBD2
CDR3nt: TGTGCCATCAGCCGGACTAGCGGGGGGTTAAACAATGAGCAGTTCTTC
CDR3aa: CAISRTSGGLNNEQFF

j_gene: TRBJ2-5
len: 20
v_gene: TRBV7-8
abundance: -
d_gene: TRBD2
CDR3nt: TGTGCCAGCAGCTTAGTACGTTCCCCAGCGGGGGAGCTAGACCAAGAGACCCAGTACTTC
CDR3aa: CASSLVRSPAGELDQETQYF

j_gene: TRBJ1-2
len: 12
v_gene: TRBV28
abundance: -
d_gene: -
CDR3nt: TGTGCCAGCAAGACCGGGACTAGGGGCTACACCTTC
CDR3aa: CASKTGTRGYTF

j_gene: TRBJ2-7
len: 18
v_gene: TRBV13
abundance: -
d_gene: -
CDR3nt: TGTGCCAGCAGCTTACCATACCCCGGCGGGACAAGCTCCTACGAGCAGTACTTC
CDR3aa: CASSLPYPGGTSSYEQYF

j_gene: TRBJ2-7
len: 14
v_gene: TRBV6-2/TRBV6-3
abundance: -
d_gene: -
CDR3nt: TGTGCCAGCAGTTTTGGCGGGGGCAACTACGAGCAGTACTTC
CDR3aa: CASSFGGGNYEQYF

j_gene: TRBJ1-6
len: 12
v_gene: TRBV7-2
abundance: -
d_gene: -
CDR3nt: TGTGCCAGCGTCCCAGGGGAGGGATCCCTCCACTTT
CDR3aa: CASVPGEGSLHF

j_gene: TRBJ1-5
len: 13
v_gene: TRBV29-1
abundance: -
d_gene: -
CDR3nt: TGCAGCGCCAGAATGGGTGGCAATCAGCCCCAGCATTTT
CDR3aa: CSARMGGNQPQHF

j_gene: TRBJ1-2
len: 13
v_gene: TRBV10-3
abundance: -
d_gene: -
CDR3nt: TGTGCCATACAGGGTACAGGAAACTATGGCTACACCTTC
CDR3aa: CAIQGTGNYGYTF

j_gene: TRBJ1-4
len: 14
v_gene: TRBV6-6
abundance: -
d_gene: -
CDR3nt: TGTGCCAGCAGCCCCAGGGTGGCGGATGAAAAACTGTTTTTT
CDR3aa: CASSPRVADEKLFF

j_gene: TRBJ2-7
len: 13
v_gene: TRBV5-1
abundance: once
d_gene: -
CDR3nt: TGCGCCAGCAGCTTGGCGGCAGACTACGAGCAGTACTTC
CDR3aa: CASSLAADYEQYF

j_gene: TRBJ2-7
len: 14
v_gene: TRBV18
abundance: -
d_gene: -
CDR3nt: TGTGCCAGCTCACCCCGCCCGGGACCAAACGAGCAGTACTTC
CDR3aa: CASSPRPGPNEQYF

j_gene: TRBJ2-7
len: 17
v_gene: TRBV7-8
abundance: -
d_gene: TRBD2
CDR3nt: TGTGCCAGCAGCTCTCGGTTCTGGGGGGGTCCGTTTGGGGAGCAGTACTTC
CDR3aa: CASSSRFWGGPFGEQYF

j_gene: TRBJ2-7
len: 15
v_gene: TRBV18
abundance: -
d_gene: -
CDR3nt: TGTGCCAGCTCACATAGGCAGCAGAGCTCCTACGAGCAGTACTTC
CDR3aa: CASSHRQQSSYEQYF

j_gene: TRBJ1-1
len: 15
v_gene: TRBV11-2
abundance: -
d_gene: -
CDR3nt: TGTGCCAGCAGCTTAGATTTGTACAGGGTCCCTGAAGCTTTCTTT
CDR3aa: CASSLDLYRVPEAFF

j_gene: TRBJ2-3
len: 11
v_gene: TRBV11-2
abundance: -
d_gene: -
CDR3nt: TGTGCCAGCAGCCACACAGATACGCAGTATTTT
CDR3aa: CASSHTDTQYF

j_gene: TRBJ1-1
len: 13
v_gene: TRBV20-1
abundance: -
d_gene: -
CDR3nt: TGCAGTGCTAGTCGACTCTTGAACACTGAAGCTTTCTTT
CDR3aa: CSASRLLNTEAFF

j_gene: TRBJ1-5
len: 16
v_gene: TRBV5-8
abundance: once
d_gene: -
CDR3nt: TGTGCCAGCAGCCTAGACAGGATTTGGGGCAATCAGCCCCAGCATTTT
CDR3aa: CASSLDRIWGNQPQHF

j_gene: TRBJ1-1
len: 16
v_gene: TRBV7-2
abundance: few
d_gene: -
CDR3nt: TGTGCCAGCAGCTTAAGGTTTCAGGGAGGGACGGCTGAAGCTTTCTTT
CDR3aa: CASSLRFQGGTAEAFF

j_gene: TRBJ1-1
len: 13
v_gene: TRBV5-1
abundance: -
d_gene: -
CDR3nt: TGCGCCAGCAGCACCGGAATGAACACTGAAGCTTTCTTT
CDR3aa: CASSTGMNTEAFF

j_gene: TRBJ1-1
len: 15
v_gene: TRBV5-1
abundance: -
d_gene: TRBD1
CDR3nt: TGCGCCAGCAGCTTGTTCGACAGGGCCCGGGATGAAGCTTTCTTT
CDR3aa: CASSLFDRARDEAFF